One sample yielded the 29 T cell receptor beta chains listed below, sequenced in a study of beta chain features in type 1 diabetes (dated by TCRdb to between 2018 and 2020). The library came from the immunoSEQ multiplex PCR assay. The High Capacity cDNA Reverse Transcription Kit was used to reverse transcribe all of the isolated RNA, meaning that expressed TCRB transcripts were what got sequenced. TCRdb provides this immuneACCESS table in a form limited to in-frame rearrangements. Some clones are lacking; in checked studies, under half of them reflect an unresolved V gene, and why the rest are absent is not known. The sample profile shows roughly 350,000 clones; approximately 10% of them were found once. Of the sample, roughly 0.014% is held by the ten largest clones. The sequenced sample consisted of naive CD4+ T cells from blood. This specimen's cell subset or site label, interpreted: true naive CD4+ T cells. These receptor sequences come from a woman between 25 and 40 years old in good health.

CDR3 residues: CSVVAWTARYEQYF. In nucleotides, the CDR3 is TGCAGCGTTGTTGCCTGGACAGCCCGCTACGAGCAGTACTTC. The chain uses TRBV29-1 and TRBJ2-7; D possibly corresponds to TRBD1 (6 bases). Trimming left V 4 bases short and J 3 bases short, with 16 bases between. The CDR3 has 14 amino acids. Germline CDR1 SQVTM, CDR2 ANQGSEA.

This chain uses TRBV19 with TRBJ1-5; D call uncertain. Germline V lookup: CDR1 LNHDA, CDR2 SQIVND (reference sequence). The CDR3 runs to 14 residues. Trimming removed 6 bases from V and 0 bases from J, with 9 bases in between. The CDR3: CASSRQDSNQPQHF. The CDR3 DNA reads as TGTGCCAGTAGCCGACAAGATAGCAATCAGCCCCAGCATTTT.

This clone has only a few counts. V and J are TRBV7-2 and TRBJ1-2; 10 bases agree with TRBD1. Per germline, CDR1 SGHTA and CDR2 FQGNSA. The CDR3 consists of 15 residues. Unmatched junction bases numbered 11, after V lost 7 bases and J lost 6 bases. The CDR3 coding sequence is TGTGCCAGCACCCTTTCGGGACAGGGGATGGATGGCTACACCTTC. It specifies CASTLSGQGMDGYTF.

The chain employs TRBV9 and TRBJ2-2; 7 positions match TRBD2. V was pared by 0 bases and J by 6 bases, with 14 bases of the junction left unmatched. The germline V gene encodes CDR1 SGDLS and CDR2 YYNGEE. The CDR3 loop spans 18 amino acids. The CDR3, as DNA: TGTGCCAGCAGCGTAGGACTAGCAGAGACCCTATTCCCCGGGGAGCTGTTTTTT. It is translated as CASSVGLAETLFPGELFF.

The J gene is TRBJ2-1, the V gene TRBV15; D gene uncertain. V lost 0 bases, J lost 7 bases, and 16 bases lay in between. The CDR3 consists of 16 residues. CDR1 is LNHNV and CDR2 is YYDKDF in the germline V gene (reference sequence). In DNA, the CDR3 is TGTGCCACCAGCAGAGATTTGGCGGTGGTTGGAAATGAGCAGTTCTTC. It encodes CATSRDLAVVGNEQFF.

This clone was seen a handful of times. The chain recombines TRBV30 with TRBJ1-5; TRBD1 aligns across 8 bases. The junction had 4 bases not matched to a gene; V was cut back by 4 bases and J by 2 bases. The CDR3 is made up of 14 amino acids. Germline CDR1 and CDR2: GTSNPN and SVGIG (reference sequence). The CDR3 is CAWTTGGRNQPQHF. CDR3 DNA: TGTGCCTGGACAACAGGGGGTCGCAATCAGCCCCAGCATTTT.

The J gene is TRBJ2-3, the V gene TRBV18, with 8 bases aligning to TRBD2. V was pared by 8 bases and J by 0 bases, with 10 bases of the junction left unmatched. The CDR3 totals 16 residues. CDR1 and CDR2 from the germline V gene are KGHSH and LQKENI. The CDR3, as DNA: TGTGCCAGCACGACGATTACTAGCGGAAGCACAGATACGCAGTATTTT. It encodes CASTTITSGSTDTQYF.

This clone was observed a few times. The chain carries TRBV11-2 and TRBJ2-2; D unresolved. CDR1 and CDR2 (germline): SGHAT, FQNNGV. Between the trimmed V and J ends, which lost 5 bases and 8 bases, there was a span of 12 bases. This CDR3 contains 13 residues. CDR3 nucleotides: TGTGCCAGCAGCCCCATCGTGAGAGGGGAGCTGTTTTTT. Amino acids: CASSPIVRGELFF.

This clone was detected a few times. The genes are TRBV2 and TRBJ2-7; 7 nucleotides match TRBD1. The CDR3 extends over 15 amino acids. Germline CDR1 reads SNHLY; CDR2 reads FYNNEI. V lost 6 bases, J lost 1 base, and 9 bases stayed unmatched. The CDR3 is CASRGTGTASYEQYF. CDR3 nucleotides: TGTGCCAGCAGGGGCACCGGGACAGCTTCCTACGAGCAGTACTTC. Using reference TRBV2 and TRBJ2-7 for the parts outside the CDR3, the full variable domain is EPEVTQTPSHQVTQMGQEVILRCVPISNHLYFYWYRQILGQKVEFLVSFYNNEISEKSEIFDDQFSVERPDGSNFTLKIRSTKLEDSAMYFCASRGTGTASYEQYFGPGTRLTVT.

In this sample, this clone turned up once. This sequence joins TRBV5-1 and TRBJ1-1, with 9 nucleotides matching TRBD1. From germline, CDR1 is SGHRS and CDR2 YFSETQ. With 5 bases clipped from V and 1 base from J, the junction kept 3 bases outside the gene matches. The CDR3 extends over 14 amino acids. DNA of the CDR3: TGCGCCAGCAGACAGGGGGCCTCGAACACTGAAGCTTTCTTT. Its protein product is CASRQGASNTEAFF.

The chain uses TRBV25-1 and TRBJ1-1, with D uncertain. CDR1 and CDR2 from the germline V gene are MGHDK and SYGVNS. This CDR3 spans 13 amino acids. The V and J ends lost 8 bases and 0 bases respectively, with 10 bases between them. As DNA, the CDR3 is TGTGCCAGCGCGTCGAACCTGAACACTGAAGCTTTCTTT. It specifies CASASNLNTEAFF.

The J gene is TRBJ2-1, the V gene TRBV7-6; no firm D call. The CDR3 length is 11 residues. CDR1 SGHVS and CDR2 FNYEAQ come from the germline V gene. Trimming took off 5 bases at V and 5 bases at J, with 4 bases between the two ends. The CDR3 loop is CASSVDNEQFF. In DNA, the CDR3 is TGTGCCAGCAGCGTCGACAATGAGCAGTTCTTC.

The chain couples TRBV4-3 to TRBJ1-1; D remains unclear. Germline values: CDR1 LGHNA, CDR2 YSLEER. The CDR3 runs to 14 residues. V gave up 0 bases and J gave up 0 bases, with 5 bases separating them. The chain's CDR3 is CASSQDRVNTEAFF. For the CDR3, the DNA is TGCGCCAGCAGCCAAGATAGAGTGAACACTGAAGCTTTCTTT.

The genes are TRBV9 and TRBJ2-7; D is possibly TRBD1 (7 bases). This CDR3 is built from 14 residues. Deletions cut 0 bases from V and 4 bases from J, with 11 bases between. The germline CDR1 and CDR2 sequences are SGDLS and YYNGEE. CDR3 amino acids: CASSVETGRYEQYF. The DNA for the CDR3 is TGTGCCAGCAGCGTAGAGACAGGGAGGTACGAGCAGTACTTC. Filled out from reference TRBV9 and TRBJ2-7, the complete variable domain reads DSGVTQTPKHLITATGQRVTLRCSPRSGDLSVYWYQQSLDQGLQFLIQYYNGEERAKGNILERFSAQQFPDLHSELNLSSLELGDSALYFCASSVETGRYEQYFGPGTRLTVT.

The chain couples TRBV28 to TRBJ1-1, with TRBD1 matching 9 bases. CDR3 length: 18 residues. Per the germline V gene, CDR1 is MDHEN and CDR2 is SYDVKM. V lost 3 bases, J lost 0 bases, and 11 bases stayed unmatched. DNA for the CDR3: TGTGCCAGCAGTTTTCTCCTGGGACAGGGATCTATGAACACTGAAGCTTTCTTT. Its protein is CASSFLLGQGSMNTEAFF.

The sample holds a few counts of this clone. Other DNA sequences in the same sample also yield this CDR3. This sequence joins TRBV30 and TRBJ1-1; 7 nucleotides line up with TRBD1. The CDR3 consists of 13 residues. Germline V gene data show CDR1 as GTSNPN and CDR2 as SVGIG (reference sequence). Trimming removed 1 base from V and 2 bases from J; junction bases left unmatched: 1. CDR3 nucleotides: TGTGCCTGGAGTGGACAGGGAAACACTGAAGCTTTCTTT. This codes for CAWSGQGNTEAFF.

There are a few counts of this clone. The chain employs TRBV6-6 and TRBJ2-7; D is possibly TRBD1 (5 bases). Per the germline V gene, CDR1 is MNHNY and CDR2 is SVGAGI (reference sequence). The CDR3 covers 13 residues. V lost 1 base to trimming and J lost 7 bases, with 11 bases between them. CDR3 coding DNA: TGTGCCAGCAGTTACTTTCAGGGTCAAGAGCAGTACTTC. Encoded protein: CASSYFQGQEQYF.

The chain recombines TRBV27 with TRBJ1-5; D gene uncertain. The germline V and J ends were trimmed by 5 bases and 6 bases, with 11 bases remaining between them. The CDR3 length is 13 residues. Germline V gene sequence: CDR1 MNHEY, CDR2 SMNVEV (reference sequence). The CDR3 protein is CASSHLGPQPQHF. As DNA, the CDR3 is TGTGCCAGCAGTCACCTGGGCCCTCAGCCCCAGCATTTT.

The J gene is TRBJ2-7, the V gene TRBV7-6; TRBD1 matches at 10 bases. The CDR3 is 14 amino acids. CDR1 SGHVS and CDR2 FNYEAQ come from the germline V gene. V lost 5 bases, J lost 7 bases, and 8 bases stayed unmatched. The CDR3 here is CASSANDRGREQYF. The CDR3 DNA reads TGTGCCAGCAGCGCGAATGACAGGGGGCGAGAGCAGTACTTC.

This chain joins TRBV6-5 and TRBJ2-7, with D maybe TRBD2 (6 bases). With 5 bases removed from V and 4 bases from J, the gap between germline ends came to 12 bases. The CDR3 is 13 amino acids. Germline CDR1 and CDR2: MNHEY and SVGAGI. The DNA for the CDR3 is TGTGCCAGCAGTCAAAACGGGGGATACGAGCAGTACTTC. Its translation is CASSQNGGYEQYF.

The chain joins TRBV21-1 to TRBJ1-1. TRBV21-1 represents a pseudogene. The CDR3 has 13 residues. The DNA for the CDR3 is TGTGCCAGCAGCAAACGGGGGGTAAATGAAGCTTTCTTT. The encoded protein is CASSKRGVNEAFF.

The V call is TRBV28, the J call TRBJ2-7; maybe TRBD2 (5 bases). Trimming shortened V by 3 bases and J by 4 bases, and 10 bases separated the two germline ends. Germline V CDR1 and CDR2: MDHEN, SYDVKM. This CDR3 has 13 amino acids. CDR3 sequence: CASSFTRKYEQYF. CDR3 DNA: TGTGCCAGCAGTTTTACTAGGAAGTACGAGCAGTACTTC. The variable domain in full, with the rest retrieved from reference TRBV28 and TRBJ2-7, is DVKVTQSSRYLVKRTGEKVFLECVQDMDHENMFWYRQDPGLGLRLIYFSYDVKMKEKGDIPEGYSVSREKKERFSLILESASTNQTSMYLCASSFTRKYEQYFGPGTRLTVT.

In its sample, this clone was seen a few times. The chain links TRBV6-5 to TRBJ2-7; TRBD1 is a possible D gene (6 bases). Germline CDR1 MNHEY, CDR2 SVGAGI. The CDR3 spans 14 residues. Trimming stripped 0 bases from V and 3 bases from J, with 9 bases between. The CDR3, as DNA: TGTGCCAGCAGTTACTCGAGGGACAACTACGAGCAGTACTTC. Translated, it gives CASSYSRDNYEQYF.

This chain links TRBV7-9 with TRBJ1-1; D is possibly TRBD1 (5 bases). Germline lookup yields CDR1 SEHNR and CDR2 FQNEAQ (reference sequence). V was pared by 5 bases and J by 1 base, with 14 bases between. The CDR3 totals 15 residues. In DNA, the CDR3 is TGTGCCAGCAGCGTACCAGGGATCGCGAACACTGAAGCTTTCTTT. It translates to CASSVPGIANTEAFF.

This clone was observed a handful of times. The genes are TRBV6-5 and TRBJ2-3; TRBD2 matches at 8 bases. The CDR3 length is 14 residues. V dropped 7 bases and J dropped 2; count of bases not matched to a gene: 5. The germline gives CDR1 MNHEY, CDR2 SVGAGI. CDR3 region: CASIERGSTDTQYF. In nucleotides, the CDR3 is TGTGCCAGCATCGAGCGGGGGTCCACAGATACGCAGTATTTT.

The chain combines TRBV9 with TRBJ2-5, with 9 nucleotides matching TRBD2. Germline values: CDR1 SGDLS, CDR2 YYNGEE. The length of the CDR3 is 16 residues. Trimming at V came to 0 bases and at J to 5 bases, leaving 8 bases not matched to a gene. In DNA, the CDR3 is TGTGCCAGCAGCGTAGATCAAGCGGGAGGCGGGGAGACCCAGTACTTC. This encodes CASSVDQAGGGETQYF.

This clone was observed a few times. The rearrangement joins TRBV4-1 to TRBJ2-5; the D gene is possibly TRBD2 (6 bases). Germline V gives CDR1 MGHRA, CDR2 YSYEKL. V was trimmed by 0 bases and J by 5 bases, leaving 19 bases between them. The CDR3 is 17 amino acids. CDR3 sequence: CASSQDNSGREWETQYF. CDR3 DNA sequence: TGCGCCAGCAGCCAAGATAATTCGGGACGGGAGTGGGAGACCCAGTACTTC.

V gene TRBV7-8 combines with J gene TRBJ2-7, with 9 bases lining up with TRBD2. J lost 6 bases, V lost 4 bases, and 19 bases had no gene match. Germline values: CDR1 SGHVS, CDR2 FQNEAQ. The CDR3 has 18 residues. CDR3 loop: CASSSSGTASPAGGEQYF. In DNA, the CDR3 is TGTGCCAGCAGCTCCTCCGGGACAGCAAGCCCAGCGGGGGGCGAGCAGTACTTC.

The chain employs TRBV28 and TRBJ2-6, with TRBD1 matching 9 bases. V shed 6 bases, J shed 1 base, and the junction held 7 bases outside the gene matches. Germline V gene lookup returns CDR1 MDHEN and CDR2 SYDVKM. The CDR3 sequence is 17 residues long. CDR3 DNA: TGTGCCAGCAGAAGGGACAGGGTAGAGTCTGGGGCCAACGTCCTGACTTTC. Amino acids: CASRRDRVESGANVLTF.